This T cell receptor (beta chain) stems from a study of read filtering for tumor transcriptome and immune sequencing. Molecular barcoded adaptors covering alpha/delta and beta/gamma chains were used on approximately 440 ng RNA. TCRdb fed the reads into MiXCR, producing one record per CDR3 protein. There are more than 100,000 distinct CDR3 sequences in the sample; roughly 13% occur only once, and 9.5% to 11% lies in the top ten. There are 13 residues in the CDR3. Per the germline V gene, CDR1 is MDHEN and CDR2 is SYDVKM. V trimming: 6 bases; J trimming: 7 bases; junction bases outside the gene matches: 9. This clonotype was seen at least ten times.

This chain uses TRBV28 with TRBJ2-7, with 7 bases identical to TRBD1. The sample taken for sequencing was a population of CD138-negative cells sorted from bone marrow. The sequence derives from a donor aged 40 or over with multiple myeloma. The CDR3 region has the DNA TGTGCCAGCAGGGGGGACAGAGCCCTTGAGCAGTACTTC. This translates into CASRGDRALEQYF.